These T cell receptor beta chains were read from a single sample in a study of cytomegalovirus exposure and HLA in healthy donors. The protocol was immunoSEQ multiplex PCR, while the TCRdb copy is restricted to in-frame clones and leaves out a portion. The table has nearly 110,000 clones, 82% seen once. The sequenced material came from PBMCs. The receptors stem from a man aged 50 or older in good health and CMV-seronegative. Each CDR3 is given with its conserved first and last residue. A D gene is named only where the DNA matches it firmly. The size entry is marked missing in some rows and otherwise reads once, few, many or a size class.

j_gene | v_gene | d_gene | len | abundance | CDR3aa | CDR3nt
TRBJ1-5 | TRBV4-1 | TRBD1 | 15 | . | CASSRQGALYQPQHF | TGCGCCAGCAGCCGGCAGGGGGCTCTGTATCAGCCCCAGCATTTT
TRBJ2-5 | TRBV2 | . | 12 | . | CASISTKETQYF | TGTGCCAGCATAAGCACGAAAGAGACCCAGTACTTC
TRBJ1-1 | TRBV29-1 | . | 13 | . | CSVDRQPNTEAFF | TGCAGCGTTGACAGGCAGCCGAACACTGAAGCTTTCTTT
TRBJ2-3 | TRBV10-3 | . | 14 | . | CAIKPGVSTDTQYF | TGTGCCATCAAACCGGGGGTGAGCACAGATACGCAGTATTTT
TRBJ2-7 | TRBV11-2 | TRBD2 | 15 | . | CASRTPGLVSSRQYF | TGTGCCAGCAGGACCCCGGGACTAGTCTCATCACGGCAGTACTTC
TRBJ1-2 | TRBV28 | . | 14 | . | CASSLWTDNYGYTF | TGTGCCAGCAGTTTATGGACAGATAACTATGGCTACACCTTC
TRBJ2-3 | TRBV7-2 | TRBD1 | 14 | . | CASSTGTGTDTQYF | TGTGCCAGCAGCACCGGGACAGGCACAGATACGCAGTATTTT
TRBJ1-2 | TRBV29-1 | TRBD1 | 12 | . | CSVETGEYGYTF | TGCAGCGTTGAGACAGGGGAATATGGCTACACCTTC
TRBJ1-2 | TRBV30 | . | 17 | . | CAWSPPHSRAQTDGYTF | TGTGCCTGGAGCCCCCCCCATTCCAGGGCCCAAACTGATGGCTACACCTTC
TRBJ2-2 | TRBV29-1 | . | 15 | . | CSVEDLRQTTGELFF | TGCAGCGTTGAAGATCTCAGGCAAACCACCGGGGAGCTGTTTTTT
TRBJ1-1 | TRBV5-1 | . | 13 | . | CASRKQPNTEAFF | TGCGCCAGCAGGAAACAGCCGAACACTGAAGCTTTCTTT
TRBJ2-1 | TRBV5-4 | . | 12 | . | CASSARVAEQFF | TGTGCCAGCAGCGCCCGGGTAGCAGAGCAGTTCTTC
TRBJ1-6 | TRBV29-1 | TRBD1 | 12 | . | CSVGDRASPLHF | TGCAGCGTTGGGGACAGAGCTTCACCCCTCCACTTT
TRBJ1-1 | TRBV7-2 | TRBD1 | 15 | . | CASSTWTGRNTEAFF | TGTGCCAGCAGCACCTGGACAGGGAGGAACACTGAAGCTTTCTTT
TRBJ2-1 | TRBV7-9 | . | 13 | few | CASSLKGGAGEFF | TGTGCCAGCAGCTTAAAAGGGGGGGCGGGAGAGTTCTTC
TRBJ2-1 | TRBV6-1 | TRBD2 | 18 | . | CASSEFYLGGGGTYEQFF | TGTGCCAGCAGTGAATTTTACTTAGGCGGGGGGGGAACTTATGAGCAGTTCTTC
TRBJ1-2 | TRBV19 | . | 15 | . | CASSTPGLSNYGYTF | TGTGCCAGTAGTACCCCTGGACTGTCAAACTATGGCTACACCTTC
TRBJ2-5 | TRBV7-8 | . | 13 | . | CASSPYSQETQYF | TGTGCCAGCAGCCCCTACTCACAAGAGACCCAGTACTTC
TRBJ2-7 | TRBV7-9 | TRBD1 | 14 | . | CASSLPRTGVEQYF | TGTGCCAGCAGCTTACCGCGGACAGGGGTGGAGCAGTACTTC
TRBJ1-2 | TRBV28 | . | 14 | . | CASSSLGPKWGYTF | TGTGCCAGCAGTTCCCTGGGGCCCAAATGGGGCTACACCTTC
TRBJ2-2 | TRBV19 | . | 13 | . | CASRQKNTGELFF | TGTGCCAGTAGGCAGAAGAACACCGGGGAGCTGTTTTTT
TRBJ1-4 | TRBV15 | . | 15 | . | CATSRVGESNEKLFF | TGTGCCACCAGCAGAGTAGGGGAATCTAATGAAAAACTGTTTTTT
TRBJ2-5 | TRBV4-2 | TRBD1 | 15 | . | CASGAGTGNLETQYF | TGTGCCAGCGGGGCCGGGACAGGTAACCTTGAGACCCAGTACTTC
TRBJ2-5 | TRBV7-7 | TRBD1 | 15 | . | CASSLGTGAGETQYF | TGTGCTAGCAGCTTAGGGACAGGGGCCGGGGAGACCCAGTACTTC
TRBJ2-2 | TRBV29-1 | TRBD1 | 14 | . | CSGGRTGKDGELFF | TGCAGCGGGGGGAGGACAGGGAAGGACGGGGAGCTGTTTTTT
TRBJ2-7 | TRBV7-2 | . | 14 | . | CASSSDRWNYEQYF | TGTGCCAGCAGCTCTGACAGGTGGAACTACGAGCAGTACTTC
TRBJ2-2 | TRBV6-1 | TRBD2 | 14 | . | CASSIGTSPGELFF | TGTGCCAGCAGTATCGGGACTAGCCCCGGGGAGCTGTTTTTT
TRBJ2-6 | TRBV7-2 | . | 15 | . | CASSFNSLGANVLTF | TGTGCCAGCTCCTTTAACTCCCTCGGGGCCAACGTCCTGACTTTC
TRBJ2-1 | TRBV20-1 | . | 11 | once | CSAEGVAEQFF | TGCAGTGCCGAGGGGGTTGCTGAGCAGTTCTTC
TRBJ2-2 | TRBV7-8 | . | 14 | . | CASSFRGAGGELFF | TGTGCCAGCAGCTTCCGGGGGGCGGGCGGGGAGCTGTTTTTT
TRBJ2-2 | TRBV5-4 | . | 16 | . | CASSLGTPRSTGELFF | TGTGCCAGCAGCTTAGGGACTCCGCGCAGCACCGGGGAGCTGTTTTTT
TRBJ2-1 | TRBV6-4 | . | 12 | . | CASKSSYNEQFF | TGTGCCAGCAAGAGCTCCTACAATGAGCAGTTCTTC
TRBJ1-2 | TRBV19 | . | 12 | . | CASGTGNYGYTF | TGTGCCAGTGGTACAGGAAACTATGGCTACACCTTC
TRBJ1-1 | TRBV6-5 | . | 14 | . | CASSLRAGGTEAFF | TGTGCCAGCAGCCTCAGAGCAGGAGGAACTGAAGCTTTCTTT
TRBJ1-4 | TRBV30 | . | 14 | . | CAWSLSGFNEKLFF | TGTGCCTGGAGCCTGAGTGGTTTCAATGAAAAACTGTTTTTT
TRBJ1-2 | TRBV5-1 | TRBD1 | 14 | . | CASSSGTGLGGYTF | TGCGCCAGCAGCTCCGGGACAGGGCTCGGTGGCTACACCTTC
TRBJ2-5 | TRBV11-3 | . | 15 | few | CASARTGGLQETQYF | TGTGCCAGCGCTAGGACGGGGGGCCTCCAAGAGACCCAGTACTTC
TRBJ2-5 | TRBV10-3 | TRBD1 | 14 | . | CAISEANRGETQYF | TGTGCCATCAGTGAGGCTAACAGGGGAGAGACCCAGTACTTC
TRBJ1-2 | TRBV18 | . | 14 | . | CASSPSEGLFGYTF | TGTGCCAGCTCACCATCGGAGGGACTGTTCGGCTACACCTTC
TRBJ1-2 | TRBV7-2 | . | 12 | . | CASSLEGYGYTF | TGTGCCAGCAGCCTCGAGGGCTATGGCTACACCTTC
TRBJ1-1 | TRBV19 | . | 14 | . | CASSIWGAVTEAFF | TGTGCCAGTAGTATCTGGGGAGCGGTCACTGAAGCTTTCTTT
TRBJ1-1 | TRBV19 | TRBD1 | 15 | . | CASSTGTGLVAEAFF | TGTGCCAGTAGTACGGGGACAGGGTTGGTAGCTGAAGCTTTCTTT
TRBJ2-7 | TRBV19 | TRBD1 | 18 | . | CASSYRRTGEGVSYEQYF | TGTGCCAGTAGTTACCGCCGGACAGGGGAGGGAGTTTCCTACGAGCAGTACTTC
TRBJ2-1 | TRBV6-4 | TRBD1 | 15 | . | CASRPGQGSYNEQFF | TGTGCCAGCAGGCCGGGACAGGGGTCCTACAATGAGCAGTTCTTC
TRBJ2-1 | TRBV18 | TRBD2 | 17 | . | CASSGTPLAGGINEQFF | TGTGCCAGCTCCGGGACCCCACTAGCGGGGGGAATTAATGAGCAGTTCTTC
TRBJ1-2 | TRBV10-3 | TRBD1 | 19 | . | CAIRGKGQGTVRTNYGYTF | TGTGCCATCAGGGGTAAGGGACAGGGGACGGTTCGGACTAACTATGGCTACACCTTC
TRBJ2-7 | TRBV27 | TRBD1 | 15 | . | CASSTNRDRGYEQYF | TGTGCCAGCAGTACAAACCGGGACAGGGGCTACGAGCAGTACTTC
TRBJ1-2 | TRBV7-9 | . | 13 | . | CASSRGEVHGYTF | TGTGCCAGCAGCCGGGGGGAAGTACATGGCTACACCTTC
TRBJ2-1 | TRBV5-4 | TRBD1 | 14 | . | CASSLGDRWNEQFF | TGTGCCAGCAGCTTGGGGGACAGGTGGAATGAGCAGTTCTTC
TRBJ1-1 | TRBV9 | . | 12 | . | CASSTTTGEAFF | TGTGCCAGCAGCACCACGACAGGTGAAGCTTTCTTT
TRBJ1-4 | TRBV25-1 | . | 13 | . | CASRGQINEKLFF | TGTGCCAGCAGGGGGCAGATAAATGAAAAACTGTTTTTT
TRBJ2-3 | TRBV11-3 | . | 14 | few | CASRGQGSTDTQYF | TGTGCCAGCAGGGGCCAGGGTTCCACAGATACGCAGTATTTT